The 8 T cell receptor beta chains presented below share a single source sample, sequenced in a study of blood T cell repertoires in COVID-19. TCRdb's copy holds only in-frame clones and misses some; the assay was immunoSEQ multiplex PCR. The table has approximately 150,000 clones, approximately 89% seen once; the top ten hold around 1.6%. The sample comprised peripheral blood. The source is a human donor in a cohort sampled during active COVID-19.

The rearrangement joins TRBV10-3 to TRBJ1-1; D is unclear. With 6 bases removed from V and 3 bases from J, the gap between germline ends came to 11 bases. The CDR3 spans 13 residues. Looked up from germline, CDR1 is ENHRY and CDR2 is SYGVKD. The CDR3 region has the DNA TGTGCCATCAGCCCAGGACTAGACACTGAAGCTTTCTTT. Amino acid sequence: CAISPGLDTEAFF.

The chain carries TRBV14 and TRBJ2-5, with no clear D. The germline V gene has CDR1 SGHDN and CDR2 FVKESK. The V and J ends lost 6 bases and 1 base respectively, with 3 bases between them. The CDR3 runs 11 residues. CDR3 sequence: CASSLQETQYF. The CDR3 bases are TGTGCCAGCAGTCTCCAAGAGACCCAGTACTTC.

This clone was counted a single time. The chain recombines TRBV2 with TRBJ1-4, with TRBD1 matching 8 bases. Germline loops: CDR1 SNHLY, CDR2 FYNNEI. Germline trimming cut 7 bases from V and 5 bases from J; bases unmatched to any gene: 6. This CDR3 comprises 14 residues. The CDR3 loop is CASTLQGGNEKLFF. CDR3 DNA: TGTGCCAGCACCCTACAGGGGGGAAATGAAAAACTGTTTTTT.

The chain links TRBV5-4 to TRBJ2-3, with 12 bases matching TRBD2. The CDR3 has 14 amino acids. The germline V gene encodes CDR1 SGHNT and CDR2 YYREEE (reference sequence). V was pared by 3 bases and J by 6 bases, with 2 bases of the junction left unmatched. CDR3 protein: CASSSLAGGDTQYF. DNA of the CDR3: TGTGCCAGCAGCTCTCTAGCGGGGGGGGATACGCAGTATTTT. Complete variable domain (other parts from reference TRBV5-4 and TRBJ2-3): ETGVTQSPTHLIKTRGQQVTLRCSSQSGHNTVSWYQQALGQGPQFIFQYYREEENGRGNFPPRFSGLQFPNYSSELNVNALELDDSALYLCASSSLAGGDTQYFGPGTRLTVL.

This chain joins TRBV5-4 and TRBJ2-1, with 10 bases lining up with TRBD1. V lost 5 bases and J lost 6; bases outside the gene matches: 11. Germline values: CDR1 SGHNT, CDR2 YYREEE (reference sequence). This CDR3 has 16 residues. This chain's CDR3 is CASRRPGTGAANEQFF. The DNA for the CDR3 is TGTGCCAGCAGGCGCCCCGGGACAGGGGCTGCCAATGAGCAGTTCTTC.

The V call is TRBV5-1, the J call TRBJ1-2; tentatively, D is TRBD1 (6 bases). The CDR3 runs 16 residues. CDR1 is SGHRS and CDR2 is YFSETQ in the germline V gene. The ends were cut back, 5 bases at V and 6 bases at J, with 23 bases in the middle. This CDR3 is CASRAGDLDSGDGYTF. CDR3 DNA sequence: TGCGCCAGCAGGGCAGGGGATCTGGACAGTGGGGATGGCTACACCTTC.

This chain connects TRBV4-1 to TRBJ1-2; 8 bases match TRBD1. V shed 4 bases and J 5 bases; nucleotides not matched to a gene: 12. The V gene's germline CDR1 is MGHRA and CDR2 YSYEKL. The CDR3 is 16 amino acids. The CDR3 spells CASSRSPGQATYGYTF. The CDR3 DNA follows: TGCGCCAGCAGCCGATCTCCGGGACAGGCAACTTATGGCTACACCTTC.

V and J are TRBV6-5 and TRBJ1-1, with TRBD1 as a possible D gene (5 bases). This CDR3 comprises 14 residues. Trimming left V 6 bases short and J 3 bases short, with 14 bases between. Germline values: CDR1 MNHEY, CDR2 SVGAGI. This chain's CDR3 is CASRPPWGDTEAFF. The CDR3, as DNA: TGTGCCAGCAGACCTCCGTGGGGGGACACTGAAGCTTTCTTT.